Listed here are 10 T cell receptor beta chains from one sample, sequenced in a study of Ad26.COV2.S vaccination and SARS-CoV-2 variants. Here immunoSEQ multiplex PCR was the method, and the copy in TCRdb shows in-frame clones only, minus some. The table has some 480,000 clones, around 90% seen once. The treatment here: roughly 19 received Ad26.COV2.S at low or high dose, single or two shots; several received placebo; per-sample allocation not given. After the first vaccine or placebo injection, samples were drawn on day 63. Source: peripheral blood, taken in a trial of Ad26.COV2.S vaccine versus placebo. The source of these receptors is a person aged 18-60 years who received the Ad26.COV2.S COVID-19 vaccine or a placebo.

The chain joins TRBV18 to TRBJ2-5; TRBD2 agrees at 10 bases. CDR1 is KGHSH, CDR2 LQKENI, per germline. This CDR3 has 16 amino acids. Trimming at V came to 3 bases and at J to 6 bases, leaving 10 bases not matched to a gene. The CDR3 sequence: CASSPGTAGGRKTQYF. Written as DNA, the CDR3 is TGTGCCAGCTCACCCGGTACAGCGGGAGGGAGAAAGACCCAGTACTTC.

This chain joins TRBV25-1 and TRBJ1-5, with a possible D match to TRBD1 (5 bases). V dropped 8 bases and J dropped 9 bases, with 17 bases sitting between them. Germline CDR1 MGHDK, CDR2 SYGVNS. This CDR3 is 13 amino acids long. In DNA, the CDR3 is TGTGCCAGCTCGGACGGATCAGGGTGGCCCCAGCATTTT. Amino acid sequence: CASSDGSGWPQHF.

This sequence joins TRBV6-2 or TRBV6-3 and TRBJ1-6; D is unresolved. Trimming shortened V by 6 bases and J by 10 bases, and 16 bases separated the two germline ends. The CDR3 runs to 14 residues. Germline loops: CDR1 MNHEY, CDR2 SVGEGT. The CDR3 nucleotides are TGTGCCAGCAGCGCCGCGGGAGGAAGATCACCCCTCCACTTT. This codes for CASSAAGGRSPLHF.

The chain recombines TRBV5-5 with TRBJ1-1, with unresolved D. Trimming pared 4 bases from V and 10 bases from J, leaving 14 bases between. Germline V gives CDR1 SGHKS, CDR2 YYEKEE (reference sequence). The CDR3 length is 12 residues. The CDR3 is CASSPYLEVAFF. In DNA, the CDR3 is TGTGCCAGCAGCCCCTATCTCGAGGTAGCTTTCTTT. Together with reference TRBV5-5 and TRBJ1-1, the CDR3 gives the full variable domain: DAGVTQSPTHLIKTRGQQVTLRCSPISGHKSVSWYQQVLGQGPQFIFQYYEKEERGRGNFPDRFSARQFPNYSSELNVNALLLGDSALYLCASSPYLEVAFFGQGTRLTVV.

The chain employs TRBV6-6 and TRBJ2-7, with 9 nucleotides matching TRBD2. This CDR3 is 16 amino acids long. Germline trimming cut 5 bases from V and 0 bases from J; bases unmatched to any gene: 8. CDR1 and CDR2 from the germline V gene are MNHNY and SVGAGI (reference sequence). The CDR3 protein is CASSVGSGRSSYEQYF. The CDR3 bases are TGTGCCAGCAGTGTTGGGAGCGGGAGGAGCTCCTACGAGCAGTACTTC.

V and J are TRBV7-9 and TRBJ1-1, with 9 bases lining up with TRBD1. The germline CDR1 and CDR2 sequences are SEHNR and FQNEAQ (reference sequence). The CDR3 covers 17 residues. J lost 1 base, V lost 4 bases, and 10 bases had no gene match. This chain's CDR3 is CASSYDRGFIQNTEAFF. Here the CDR3 DNA reads TGTGCCAGCAGCTACGACAGGGGGTTTATCCAGAACACTGAAGCTTTCTTT.

The chain uses TRBV5-4 and TRBJ1-1; 8 bases fit TRBD1. The trim removed 3 bases at V and 4 bases at J, leaving 5 bases unmatched. The CDR3 is 14 amino acids. Germline V gene lookup returns CDR1 SGHNT and CDR2 YYREEE (reference sequence). CDR3 nucleotides: TGTGCCAGCAGCTCGGACAGGGCGGGCACTGAAGCTTTCTTT. As protein: CASSSDRAGTEAFF.

This clone showed up just once. The chain recombines TRBV14 with TRBJ1-1; the D is unclear. With 8 bases removed from V and 2 bases from J, the gap between germline ends came to 15 bases. The V gene's germline CDR1 is SGHDN and CDR2 FVKESK. CDR3 size: 14 residues. The CDR3 nucleotides are TGTGCCAGCTTCCTACTTTCCCGCAACACTGAAGCTTTCTTT. Amino acid sequence: CASFLLSRNTEAFF.

V usage is TRBV6-6 and J usage is TRBJ1-6; 9 bases line up with TRBD1. The V segment lost 4 bases and the J segment 7 bases; nucleotides outside the gene matches: 8. The germline CDR1 and CDR2 sequences are MNHNY and SVGAGI (reference sequence). The CDR3 covers 16 residues. This CDR3 reads CASSFSSGTGNSPLHF. The CDR3 nucleotides read TGTGCCAGCAGTTTTAGTAGCGGGACAGGGAATTCACCCCTCCACTTT.

This rearrangement joins TRBV6-5 to TRBJ2-3, with 7 bases fitting TRBD2. V trimming: 3 bases; J trimming: 4 bases; junction bases outside the gene matches: 10. This CDR3 is built from 16 residues. Germline-derived CDR1 and CDR2 are MNHEY and SVGAGI. The CDR3 sequence: CASSYLGAGASDTQYF. The CDR3 nucleotides are TGTGCCAGCAGTTATTTAGGGGCGGGAGCATCAGATACGCAGTATTTT.